The entry that follows covers one TCR beta chain sequence. The sample is drawn from a study of blood T cell repertoires in COVID-19. Cohort allocation depended upon clinical history that participants reported. The CDR3 contains 16 residues. Per the germline V gene, CDR1 is LGHNA and CDR2 is YNFKEQ. After removal of 0 bases from V and 5 bases from J, the junction contained 6 bases not matched to a gene. Authors' data handling: From reference gene primer amplification, estimates of nucleated cell counts were derived. The table came from immunoSEQ multiplex PCR; TCRdb's copy has only in-frame clones and leaves some out. The DNA gave D and trimming, while V, J and clone size come from that table. Among hundreds of thousands of clones listed, roughly nine tenths were seen once.

The rearrangement links TRBV4-2 to TRBJ2-2; 7 bases align to TRBD2. The source material was PBMCs or T cells enriched from blood (not recorded which). The clonotype originates from a man aged 60 to 75 who had recovered from COVID-19. CDR3 DNA sequence: TGTGCCAGCAGCCAAGATTGGGGAGGGTCAACCGGGGAGCTGTTTTTT. Translating it yields CASSQDWGGSTGELFF.